Below, one T cell receptor beta chain is given with its context. Antigen: not known. The data stem from a study of CD8+CD57+ T cells in acquired aplastic anemia. Study in general: Quantities of DNA derived from sorted CD4+ and CD8+ cells averaged approximately 3.5 ug. Study results and limitations: The study identified twenty-nine CD8+ CDR3 sequences shared by patients and controls. Significance was not reached for CD8+ Simpson's diversity between patients and controls.

Before being chosen for sequencing, patients had shown CD8+CD57+ cell expansion by flow cytometry. Patients, without exception, had severe acquired aplastic anemia. TCR beta VDJ and CDR3 profiling used genomic DNA as template. TCRdb re-called the reads with MiXCR, one entry per CDR3 protein. The profile shows under 200,000 distinct CDR3 sequences, roughly 43% of them singletons. Trimming removed 6 bases from V and 1 base from J, with 10 bases in between. Germline CDR1 SNHLY, CDR2 FYNNEI. The CDR3 has 13 residues. The sample comprised sorted CD4+, CD8+, or CD8+CD57+ T cells (not recorded which) from PBMCs. This sequence was found in a human donor with aplastic anemia. The chain carries TRBV2 and TRBJ2-7, with D unclear. The CDR3 reads CASSMDGSYEQYF. The CDR3 DNA sequence: TGTGCCAGCAGCATGGACGGGTCCTACGAGCAGTACTTC.